This T cell receptor beta chain was captured by sequencing in a study of blood T cell repertoires in COVID-19 (TCRdb year 2020). Study-wide context: Samples from collaborators originated in the United States, Italy and Spain and spanned both the acute and convalescent phases of COVID-19. The samples were drawn from the first 160 participants of the ongoing ImmuneRACE study and from some 1,300 subjects provided by 6 global collaborators. Where HLA class I and class II types were available, the types were taken from metadata supplied by the sample provider, not from assay-based typing. Deeply sampled blood TCRbeta repertoires from subjects exposed to, actively infected with, or recovered from COVID-19 were included in the dataset. The prospective study material was composed of cDNA or gDNA derived from T cells, B-cell-depleted T cells, or PBMCs. The sample metadata nearly always contained a de-identified subject ID, COVID-19 status, age in years and sex. The repertoires were released in a freely available public database intended as a resource for research on the immune response to SARS-CoV-2.

With regard to this clone: The antigen it recognizes is unknown. Base qualities are not recorded, but no much larger clone differs from it by a single base.

At one collaborating source in Seattle, patients were enrolled during active infection and were followed longitudinally through the course of disease. Whole blood was collected in K2EDTA tubes by collaborating institutions according to the institutions' own protocols. For TCRbeta analysis, collaborators shipped samples as frozen whole blood, isolated PBMCs, or DNA extracted from either of those sample types. The immunoSEQ Assay, a bias-controlled multiplex PCR, was used to amplify TCRbeta CDR3 regions from genomic DNA. The study's processing was this. The number of nucleated cells in each sample was estimated by amplification of reference gene primers within the assay. Sequence reads were collapsed and filtered to measure the absolute abundance of every unique TCRbeta CDR3 rearrangement. Productive Simpson clonality was computed per sample as the square root of Simpson's diversity index over productive rearrangements. The table was pulled from immuneACCESS by TCRdb, which kept in-frame rearrangements only. Such tables lose some clones; where checked, under half of the loss comes from unresolved V genes, and the rest has no known cause. D and trimming were read from the DNA, whereas the V and J calls and clone size are those reported in that table. Here the sample has some 230,000 clones; more than 85% occur a single time. Roughly 10% of the sample lies in the top ten.

Points the paper makes about the study in general: How much clinical and demographic metadata was included differed by source and by participant, and the metadata was provided uncurated.

The CDR3, cysteine through phenylalanine, is 14 amino acids long. Only CDR3 DNA is held: 42 bases, read in frame from base 1. CDR1 MNHEY and CDR2 SVGAGI are derived from the germline V gene. V and J are trimmed by 4 bases and 1 base, and the gene matches miss 3 bases of the junction. The sequence was collected from a woman in her fifties or sixties with COVID-19, enrolled during active disease. The V and J segments used are TRBV6-5 and TRBJ2-7; 8 bases in the middle match TRBD2. The sequencing sample was made of peripheral blood. The DNA is TGTGCCAGCAGTTGGACTAGCAGTTCCTACGAGCAGTACTTC. Its amino acids are CASSWTSSSYEQYF.